These T cell receptor beta chains were read from a single sample in a study of blood T cell repertoires in COVID-19. Only in-frame clones appear in the TCRdb table, and some are missing; sequencing was by immunoSEQ multiplex PCR. The table includes 15,000 to 20,000 clones, around 90% detected once. Material: peripheral blood. These TCRs come from a human donor in a cohort sampled during active COVID-19. Each CDR3 is given with its conserved first and last residue. A D gene is named only where the DNA matches it firmly. Only part of the rows carry a size: once, few, many, or a class if the clone is expanded.

D gene | J gene | clone size | V gene | CDR3 DNA | CDR3 protein
. | TRBJ2-3 | . | TRBV19 | TGTGCCAGTAGCGGTGACTCGACCCCTAGCACAGATACGCAGTATTTT | CASSGDSTPSTDTQYF
. | TRBJ1-5 | . | TRBV19 | TGTGCCAGTAGTAGGTCGGAGGATTATAGCAATCAGCCCCAGCATTTT | CASSRSEDYSNQPQHF
TRBD1 | TRBJ1-1 | . | TRBV27 | TGTGCCAGCAGCTTACAGGGGGCTGAAGCTTTCTTT | CASSLQGAEAFF
. | TRBJ2-5 | . | TRBV20-1 | TGCAGTGCTAGTTACCGAGAAGAGACCCAGTACTTC | CSASYREETQYF
. | TRBJ2-7 | . | TRBV30 | TGTGCCTGGAGTCCGGGAGCAGTGACCTACGAGCAGTACTTC | CAWSPGAVTYEQYF
TRBD1 | TRBJ1-1 | few | TRBV9 | TGTGCCAGCAGCGTAGGACAGGGAGGCACTGAAGCTTTCTTT | CASSVGQGGTEAFF
TRBD2 | TRBJ2-3 | . | TRBV5-1 | TGCGCCAGCAGCCGGCCCGAGCGGGGGGGCACAGATACGCAGTATTTT | CASSRPERGGTDTQYF
TRBD1 | TRBJ1-4 | . | TRBV10-3 | TGTGCCATCAGTGCAACCTCCGGGACAGTGGGTGAAAAACTGTTTTTT | CAISATSGTVGEKLFF
. | TRBJ2-3 | . | TRBV14 | TGTGCCAGCAGCCTCGGGATGGGTACGCAGTATTTT | CASSLGMGTQYF
TRBD2 | TRBJ2-7 | . | TRBV4-1 | TGCGCCAGCAGCCAAGATCCTAGCGGGGGGACCCTTGGCCACGAGCAGTACTTC | CASSQDPSGGTLGHEQYF
. | TRBJ1-3 | . | TRBV5-1 | TGCGCCAGCAGCCAGGACAGAAACACCATATATTTT | CASSQDRNTIYF
. | TRBJ2-3 | . | TRBV5-4 | TGTGCCAGCAGGACCGACTCTAGCACAGATACGCAGTATTTT | CASRTDSSTDTQYF
TRBD2 | TRBJ2-3 | once | TRBV6-4 | TGTGCCAGCAGTGACGAAGCGGGGAGCACAGATACGCAGTATTTT | CASSDEAGSTDTQYF
. | TRBJ1-1 | . | TRBV13 | TGTGCCAGCCTTAAAAAGGCAGGGTTTAATCTTAAAGCTTTCTTT | CASLKKAGFNLKAFF
TRBD1 | TRBJ1-2 | . | TRBV29-1 | TGCAGCGTTGAAGATGATGCCAGGGGGAACTATGGCTACACCTTC | CSVEDDARGNYGYTF
. | TRBJ1-4 | . | TRBV6-1 | TGTGCCAGCAGTGATGACAGAAAGCTAAATGAAAAACTGTTTTTT | CASSDDRKLNEKLFF
. | TRBJ1-1 | . | TRBV18 | TGTGCCAGCTCACCTCAGGCAAACACTGAAGCTTTCTTT | CASSPQANTEAFF
TRBD2 | TRBJ2-7 | . | TRBV6-6 | TGTGCCAGCAGCGGCAGGGGGACTAGCGGGGGTAAAGAGCAGTACTTC | CASSGRGTSGGKEQYF
. | TRBJ2-2 | . | TRBV10-2 | TGCGCCAGCAGTGAAGGGGTGGGCGCCATCGGGGAGCTGTTTTTT | CASSEGVGAIGELFF
TRBD1 | TRBJ1-6 | . | TRBV15 | TGTGCCACCAGCAGGTTGGCCGGGACAGGTTCACCCCTCCACTTT | CATSRLAGTGSPLHF
. | TRBJ1-3 | . | TRBV5-1 | TGCGCCAGCAGCTTGGCCGGGGTTAGAACGGATGGCTCTGGAAACACCATATATTTT | CASSLAGVRTDGSGNTIYF
. | TRBJ1-4 | few | TRBV6-6 | TGTGCCAGCGGGCGGGGGGCGGATAATGAAAAACTGTTTTTT | CASGRGADNEKLFF
TRBD1 | TRBJ1-6 | . | TRBV5-4 | TGTGCCAGCAGCCAAGAGACAGGGGGCGGTTCACCCCTCCACTTT | CASSQETGGGSPLHF